This T cell receptor (beta chain) was profiled in a study of blood T cell repertoires in COVID-19. Looking at the study overall: PBMCs, B-cell-depleted T cells, or T cells provided the cDNA or gDNA that made up the material.

This clone has more than one count but fewer than ten. The table came from immunoSEQ multiplex PCR; TCRdb's copy has only in-frame clones and leaves some out. This table has 85,000 to 90,000 clones, approximately 82% appearing once. The germline V gene encodes CDR1 SGHTS and CDR2 YDEGEE. V was shortened by 4 bases and J by 0 bases, with 11 bases between the two germline ends. CDR3 length: 14 amino acids. The sample comprised peripheral blood. The sequence was obtained from a woman of 80 years or more with acute or convalescent COVID-19. The J gene is TRBJ2-7, the V gene TRBV5-8; D remains ambiguous. DNA of the CDR3: TGTGCCAGCAGCCCGAACGGGTACTCCTACGAGCAGTACTTC. It translates to CASSPNGYSYEQYF.